This TCR beta chain stems from a study of cytomegalovirus exposure and HLA in healthy donors. Whole-study findings and limits: The later analysis indicated that the majority of CMV-associated TCR beta chains appeared HLA-restricted.

As for this clone: The antigen is undetermined.

The germline V gene has CDR1 GTSNPN and CDR2 SVGIG (reference sequence). V lost 3 bases and J 5 bases, leaving 13 bases between the germline ends. This CDR3 is built from 13 residues. PCR involved 60 Vbeta and 13 Jbeta primers. Only in-frame clones appear in the TCRdb table, and some are missing; sequencing was by immunoSEQ multiplex PCR. The repertoire holds 110,000 to 150,000 clones, with approximately 9% as singletons. The chain joins TRBV30 to TRBJ1-1; weak D call: TRBD1 (5 bases). The receptor's source is a male donor in good health and CMV-seronegative. Sequences were obtained from PBMCs. CDR3 protein: CAWSGGGYTEAFF. The CDR3 DNA reads as TGTGCCTGGAGCGGGGGAGGGTATACTGAAGCTTTCTTT.